This is a list of T cell receptor beta chains from one sample in a study of T cells in Graves' hyperthyroidism and ophthalmopathy. TCRdb fed the multiplex PCR reads into MiXCR, producing one record per CDR3 protein. This table holds 400,000 to 500,000 distinct CDR3 sequences, around 15% found once. Specimen: blood. The receptor set was obtained from a woman aged 18-29 years with Graves' hyperthyroidism. The CDR3 runs from the conserved cysteine through the conserved F or W. Fields, in order: CDR3 DNA, CDR3 protein, clone size, V gene, J gene, D gene. A D gene is named only where the DNA matches it firmly. Size is stated for part of the rows, as once, few or many counts, or as a class when the clone is expanded.

DNA: TGTGCCTGGAGGCCGGGACCGATTAATGAAAAACTGTTTTTT
CDR3: CAWRPGPINEKLFF
size: many
V: TRBV30
J: TRBJ1-4
D: NA

DNA: TGTGCCATCAGTGGAAACACCGGGGAGCTGTTTTTT
CDR3: CAISGNTGELFF
size: many
V: TRBV10-3
J: TRBJ2-2
D: NA

DNA: TGTGCCAGCACCCGTACAGGGTATGGCTACACCTTC
CDR3: CASTRTGYGYTF
size: many
V: TRBV6-1
J: TRBJ1-2
D: NA

DNA: TGTGCCAGCAGTTTAGTGGGTGGCGGGACGGGGCAGCCCCAGCATTTT
CDR3: CASSLVGGGTGQPQHF
size: many
V: TRBV27
J: TRBJ1-5
D: NA

DNA: TGTGCCAGCAGTTCTGGGACTAGCGGGAGTTTCCAAGAGACCCAGTACTTC
CDR3: CASSSGTSGSFQETQYF
size: many
V: TRBV12-3/TRBV12-4
J: TRBJ2-5
D: TRBD2

DNA: TGCGCCAGCAGCCTCCCTTTGTGGCAGCAGGATGAGCAGTTCTTC
CDR3: CASSLPLWQQDEQFF
size: few
V: TRBV5-1
J: TRBJ2-1
D: NA

DNA: TGTGCCCGCAGTGAATCGTGGGCAGGGAGAGAGACCCAGTACTTC
CDR3: CARSESWAGRETQYF
size: NA
V: TRBV6-1
J: TRBJ2-5
D: NA

DNA: TGTGCCATCAGTGAATGGGTAGCTCTCCACCCAGATACGCAGTATTTT
CDR3: CAISEWVALHPDTQYF
size: NA
V: TRBV10-3
J: TRBJ2-3
D: NA

DNA: TGTGCCAGCAGTCCCGATGGCACAGATACGCAGTATTTT
CDR3: CASSPDGTDTQYF
size: NA
V: TRBV6-2/TRBV6-3
J: TRBJ2-3
D: NA

DNA: TGTGCCAGCAGCCCCAGCCCCGGGACTCCGCGGGGGGGTGAGCAGTTCTTC
CDR3: CASSPSPGTPRGGEQFF
size: NA
V: TRBV7-3
J: TRBJ2-1
D: TRBD2

DNA: TGTGCCAGCAGGGGTATGGGACTTCAAGAGACCCAGTACTTC
CDR3: CASRGMGLQETQYF
size: NA
V: TRBV28
J: TRBJ2-5
D: NA

DNA: TGTGCCACCAGGCGGGAGGGCCTCTCTACAGATACGCAGTTTTTT
CDR3: CATRREGLSTDTQFF
size: NA
V: TRBV7-3
J: TRBJ2-3
D: TRBD2

DNA: TGTGCCTGGAGTGTTGAGCTAAGCGACAATGAGCAGTTCTTC
CDR3: CAWSVELSDNEQFF
size: many
V: TRBV30
J: TRBJ2-1
D: NA

DNA: TGTGCCAGCAGCCGATTGAGGGTACGGACTAGCGGCACAGATACGCAGTATTTT
CDR3: CASSRLRVRTSGTDTQYF
size: many
V: TRBV4-2
J: TRBJ2-3
D: TRBD2

DNA: TGCAGTGCTAAACTAGCGGGAGGGAGCACAGATACGCAGTATTTT
CDR3: CSAKLAGGSTDTQYF
size: many
V: TRBV20-1
J: TRBJ2-3
D: TRBD2

DNA: TGTGCCAGCAGCGAAGGTCCAGCAGGTTATGGCTACACCTTC
CDR3: CASSEGPAGYGYTF
size: NA
V: TRBV13
J: TRBJ1-2
D: NA

DNA: TGTGCCAGCAGCGGGTCGGGAACCCCCAGTCAGCCCCAGCATTTT
CDR3: CASSGSGTPSQPQHF
size: few
V: TRBV9
J: TRBJ1-5
D: NA

DNA: TGTGCCAGCAGCTCAGCGGGCAGGGAGACCTACAATGAGCAGTTCTTC
CDR3: CASSSAGRETYNEQFF
size: many
V: TRBV7-8
J: TRBJ2-1
D: NA

DNA: TGTGCCACCACGGGGGGACATTCGTGGAATCAGCCCCAGCATTTT
CDR3: CATTGGHSWNQPQHF
size: few
V: TRBV19
J: TRBJ1-5
D: NA

DNA: TGTGCCAGCAGTGAGGGACAGAGCGAAATCTACGAGCAGTACTTC
CDR3: CASSEGQSEIYEQYF
size: many
V: TRBV2
J: TRBJ2-7
D: TRBD1

DNA: TGTGCCAGCAGTCATATAGAGGGCAGGTCCACTGAAGCTTTCTTT
CDR3: CASSHIEGRSTEAFF
size: many
V: TRBV11-2
J: TRBJ1-1
D: NA

DNA: TGTGCCAGCAGTTACGGACTTCAGGAAAAACTGTTTTTT
CDR3: CASSYGLQEKLFF
size: many
V: TRBV6-5
J: TRBJ1-4
D: NA

DNA: TGTGCCAGCAGCGTAGCTCTCCCGAGGAGTGGCTACACCTTC
CDR3: CASSVALPRSGYTF
size: many
V: TRBV9
J: TRBJ1-2
D: NA

DNA: TGCGCCAGCAGCCAAGTTTCGTCCTCTAGGTGGGATACGCAGTATTTT
CDR3: CASSQVSSSRWDTQYF
size: many
V: TRBV4-1
J: TRBJ2-3
D: NA

DNA: TGTGCCAGCAGTTATACCCCCGACAGGACAGCTAACTATGGCTACACCTTC
CDR3: CASSYTPDRTANYGYTF
size: many
V: TRBV6-1
J: TRBJ1-2
D: NA

DNA: TGTGCCAGCAGTTACTCGAGCGGACAGTACAATGAGCAGTTCTTC
CDR3: CASSYSSGQYNEQFF
size: NA
V: TRBV6-5
J: TRBJ2-1
D: NA

DNA: TGTGCCAGCAGTTTCCAGGGGGCGCGGTTGTTTGGCTACACCTTC
CDR3: CASSFQGARLFGYTF
size: many
V: TRBV28
J: TRBJ1-2
D: TRBD1

DNA: TGCAGCGTCGAAGAGGGAATAGATCACGAGCAGTACTTC
CDR3: CSVEEGIDHEQYF
size: few
V: TRBV29-1
J: TRBJ2-7
D: NA

DNA: TGTGCCAGCAGCGCAGGGGGACGCCTCGTGGGGTACACTGAAGCTTTCTTT
CDR3: CASSAGGRLVGYTEAFF
size: NA
V: TRBV7-8
J: TRBJ1-1
D: TRBD1

DNA: TGCAGCGTCTCGGGACACCTCTATGGCTACACCTTC
CDR3: CSVSGHLYGYTF
size: many
V: TRBV29-1
J: TRBJ1-2
D: NA

DNA: TGTGCCAGCAGTTACCGGGGAGGGCGCAATGAGCAGTTCTTC
CDR3: CASSYRGGRNEQFF
size: few
V: TRBV6-2/TRBV6-3
J: TRBJ2-1
D: TRBD2

DNA: TGCAGTGCTTTCCGGGACGCAAGAACCGGGGAGCTGTTTTTT
CDR3: CSAFRDARTGELFF
size: few
V: TRBV20-1
J: TRBJ2-2
D: NA

DNA: TGTGCCAGCAGTTTAGGGATTGGCCAGGGAGACTATGGCTACACCTTC
CDR3: CASSLGIGQGDYGYTF
size: many
V: TRBV12-3/TRBV12-4
J: TRBJ1-2
D: NA

DNA: TGCAGCGTCCTCCTAAGAGGGGAGGAGACCCAGTACTTC
CDR3: CSVLLRGEETQYF
size: many
V: TRBV29-1
J: TRBJ2-5
D: NA

DNA: TGTGCCAGCAGCGGACAGGGGAGCTCCTACAATGAGCAGTTCTTC
CDR3: CASSGQGSSYNEQFF
size: many
V: TRBV7-3
J: TRBJ2-1
D: TRBD1

DNA: TGTGCCAGCAGCTCCCGACAGGGGAGCTCTGGAAACACCATATATTTT
CDR3: CASSSRQGSSGNTIYF
size: NA
V: TRBV7-9
J: TRBJ1-3
D: TRBD1

DNA: TGTGCCAGCAGTTTTACGGTAGGGGGCAATCAGCCCCAGCATTTT
CDR3: CASSFTVGGNQPQHF
size: many
V: TRBV12-3/TRBV12-4
J: TRBJ1-5
D: NA

DNA: TGTGCCATCAGTGACACGACTAGCCGCTACGAGCAGTACTTC
CDR3: CAISDTTSRYEQYF
size: NA
V: TRBV10-3
J: TRBJ2-7
D: TRBD2

DNA: TGTGCCAGCACTACTTCTGGAAACACCATATATTTT
CDR3: CASTTSGNTIYF
size: NA
V: TRBV12-3/TRBV12-4
J: TRBJ1-3
D: NA

DNA: TGTGCCAGCAGCCCGGACAGGGGGCGCGACACTGAAGCTTTCTTT
CDR3: CASSPDRGRDTEAFF
size: NA
V: TRBV11-2
J: TRBJ1-1
D: TRBD1

DNA: TGTGCCAGCAGCCATGGGACTAGCGGGAGGGCGATTGAGACCCAGTACTTC
CDR3: CASSHGTSGRAIETQYF
size: once
V: TRBV11-1
J: TRBJ2-5
D: TRBD2

DNA: TGTGCCAGCAGCCAAGTAGCGGGAGGACAAGAGACCCAGTACTTC
CDR3: CASSQVAGGQETQYF
size: many
V: TRBV3-1
J: TRBJ2-5
D: TRBD2

DNA: TGTGCCTGGGGACAGGGTCGGGAGCAGCCCCAGCATTTT
CDR3: CAWGQGREQPQHF
size: many
V: TRBV30
J: TRBJ1-5
D: TRBD1

DNA: TGTGCCAGCAGCCTATCTCCGGGACAGGGTTCACCCCTCCACTTT
CDR3: CASSLSPGQGSPLHF
size: few
V: TRBV12-3/TRBV12-4
J: TRBJ1-6
D: TRBD1

DNA: TGCGCCAGCAGCCAGGCGAGGGGACCAATGACCGTGGGCACTGAAGCTTTCTTT
CDR3: CASSQARGPMTVGTEAFF
size: NA
V: TRBV5-1
J: TRBJ1-1
D: NA

DNA: TGTGCCAGCAGTTCCCAGCGGGAGCAGCGCACCGGGGAGCTGTTTTTT
CDR3: CASSSQREQRTGELFF
size: many
V: TRBV27
J: TRBJ2-2
D: TRBD2

DNA: TGCGCCAGCAGTGAGCAGGTGGGAGAATCCAATGAGCAGTTCTTC
CDR3: CASSEQVGESNEQFF
size: many
V: TRBV10-1
J: TRBJ2-1
D: NA

DNA: TGTGCCAGCAGCGTACGCCCAGGGACTAGCGGGGGTCCCAGGGGGAATGAGCAGTTCTTC
CDR3: CASSVRPGTSGGPRGNEQFF
size: NA
V: TRBV9
J: TRBJ2-1
D: TRBD2

DNA: TGTGCCAGTAGTATGATCTCGGGGGTAAATACTGAAGCTTTCTTT
CDR3: CASSMISGVNTEAFF
size: many
V: TRBV19
J: TRBJ1-1
D: NA

DNA: TGCAGTGCCAGAATTGGAAACACCATATATTTT
CDR3: CSARIGNTIYF
size: NA
V: TRBV20-1
J: TRBJ1-3
D: NA

DNA: TGTGCCTGGAATCGACAGGGGAATCAGCCCCAGCATTTT
CDR3: CAWNRQGNQPQHF
size: many
V: TRBV30
J: TRBJ1-5
D: TRBD1

DNA: TGTGCCAGCAGCCAAGAGGAAGCGGGAGGCAGCAATGAGCAGTTCTTC
CDR3: CASSQEEAGGSNEQFF
size: many
V: TRBV4-2
J: TRBJ2-1
D: TRBD2

DNA: TGTGCCAGCAGCTCGGACCTCCTCCGGGAGACCGGGGAGCTGTTTTTT
CDR3: CASSSDLLRETGELFF
size: many
V: TRBV2
J: TRBJ2-2
D: NA